This T cell receptor beta chain was captured by sequencing in a study of cytomegalovirus exposure and HLA in healthy donors. Study-level findings and limits: Previous analysis showed most TCR beta V segments were productive about 90% or about 30% of the time. The authors considered a cluster of highly shared sequence variants likely to be a sequencing artifact. Immune exposure information comprised only CMV serostatus. Across donors, most TCRs were seen rarely, yet some public ones were widespread.

The germline V gene encodes CDR1 SGHRS and CDR2 YFSETQ. With V trimmed by 0 bases and J by 0 bases, 6 bases remained unmatched. This CDR3 has 18 amino acids. The PCR used 60 Vbeta and 13 Jbeta primers. Measured with immunoSEQ multiplex PCR; TCRdb has only the in-frame clones, and not every one. Among about 130,000 clones, roughly 82% were seen once, and the ten largest hold under 3.5%. Remarks on this clone: As yet, its antigen is unknown.

The rearrangement links TRBV5-1 to TRBJ2-3; 11 nucleotides agree with TRBD2. This TCR was sampled from a man aged 50 or older in good health and CMV-seronegative. The sequenced material came from PBMCs. This chain's CDR3 is CASSLVVAGGPSTDTQYF. DNA for the CDR3: TGCGCCAGCAGCTTGGTGGTAGCGGGGGGGCCAAGCACAGATACGCAGTATTTT.